This passage covers 25 T cell receptor beta chains from one sample sequenced in a study of blood T cell repertoires in COVID-19. Sequencing was performed with immunoSEQ multiplex PCR; in TCRdb, only in-frame clones are kept and a portion is missing. The sample carries fewer than 200,000 clones, around three quarters recorded once. The sample consisted of PBMCs or T cells enriched from blood (not recorded which). The source of these receptors is a woman between 70 and 85 years old in a cohort exposed to, infected with or recovered from COVID-19 (not recorded which).

The chain combines TRBV28 with TRBJ1-6, with 9 bases fitting TRBD1. The CDR3 extends over 15 amino acids. Germline trimming cut 6 bases from V and 8 bases from J; bases unmatched to any gene: 8. Per the germline V gene, CDR1 is MDHEN and CDR2 is SYDVKM. CDR3 DNA sequence: TGTGCCAGCAGCTATACAGGGGGCAATTATTCACCCCTCCACTTT. It yields the protein CASSYTGGNYSPLHF.

The chain recombines TRBV18 with TRBJ2-3, with 7 positions matching TRBD1. The CDR3 sequence is 21 residues long. Germline lookup yields CDR1 KGHSH and CDR2 LQKENI. V trimming: 4 bases; J trimming: 0 bases; junction bases outside the gene matches: 22. For the CDR3, the DNA is TGTGCCAGCTCACAAAAAGGGGGCATCCGTCGAGAACGGTCCAGCACAGATACGCAGTATTTT. It codes for CASSQKGGIRRERSSTDTQYF.

Comments on this clone: The sample has other DNA sequences that encode this CDR3 too. V and J are TRBV7-3 and TRBJ2-1, with D possibly matching TRBD2 (6 bases). The length of the CDR3 is 14 residues. Deletions cut 1 base from V and 2 bases from J, with 6 bases between. The germline CDR1 and CDR2 sequences are SGHTA and FQGTGA. The CDR3 reads CASSLSGAYNEQFF. The CDR3 DNA sequence: TGTGCCAGCAGCTTAAGCGGGGCCTACAATGAGCAGTTCTTC. The full variable domain, with the rest looked up from reference TRBV7-3 and TRBJ2-1, is GAGVSQTPSNKVTEKGKYVELRCDPISGHTALYWYRQSLGQGPEFLIYFQGTGAADDSGLPNDRFFAVRPEGSVSTLKIQRTERGDSAVYLCASSLSGAYNEQFFGPGTRLTVL.

V gene TRBV9 combines with J gene TRBJ1-3, with D unclear. The germline gives CDR1 SGDLS, CDR2 YYNGEE. The CDR3 runs to 14 residues. V lost 1 base to trimming and J lost 3 bases, with 8 bases between them. The CDR3 coding sequence is TGTGCCAGCAGCGTACTGGGGAGTGGAAACACCATATATTTT. Protein: CASSVLGSGNTIYF.

The chain recombines TRBV7-9 with TRBJ2-2; the D gene is possibly TRBD2 (6 bases). The CDR3 spans 17 residues. V lost 2 bases and J lost 7, with 20 bases in between. Germline V gives CDR1 SEHNR, CDR2 FQNEAQ (reference sequence). Written as DNA, the CDR3 is TGTGCCAGCAGCTTATTGGAGCGGGCGGGACGAAACGGGGAGCTGTTTTTT. The encoded protein is CASSLLERAGRNGELFF.

V is TRBV7-4 and J is TRBJ1-6; possibly TRBD1 for D (5 bases). V lost 4 bases and J lost 10, with 5 bases in between. The CDR3 sequence is 11 residues long. CDR1 is SGHVT and CDR2 is SQSDAQ in the germline V gene. CDR3 DNA sequence: TGTGCCAGCAGCTGGGGCTCACCCCTCCACTTT. Protein product: CASSWGSPLHF.

The rearrangement links TRBV3-1 (or the pseudogene TRBV3-2) to TRBJ1-2; TRBD1 matches at 9 bases. Germline trimming cut 4 bases from V and 4 bases from J; bases unmatched to any gene: 7. The CDR3 length is 15 residues. The germline CDR1 and CDR2 sequences are LGHDT and YNNKEL (reference sequence). In nucleotides, the CDR3 is TGTGCCAGCAGCCCTGCCTTGACAGGGGGCTATGGCTACACCTTC. Translating gives CASSPALTGGYGYTF.

The chain couples TRBV7-2 to TRBJ2-1, with 9 bases fitting TRBD2. With 5 bases clipped from V and 8 bases from J, the junction kept 4 bases outside the gene matches. Germline V gene sequence: CDR1 SGHTA, CDR2 FQGNSA. The CDR3 extends over 13 amino acids. In nucleotides, the CDR3 is TGTGCCAGCAGCGCCAGGACTAGCGATGAGCAGTTCTTC. This encodes CASSARTSDEQFF.

The CDR3 coding sequence is TGCGCCAGCAGCTTGGAGGGACAAAACAATGAGCAGTTCTTC. Translated, it gives CASSLEGQNNEQFF. The rearrangement joins TRBV5-1 to TRBJ2-1, with D tentatively TRBD1 (6 bases). The CDR3 has 14 residues. Germline-derived CDR1 and CDR2 are SGHRS and YFSETQ. The germline V and J ends were trimmed by 0 bases and 5 bases, with 9 bases remaining between them.

V is TRBV21-1 and J is TRBJ2-1; the DNA was not compared with TRBD1, the D call given in the table. TRBV21-1 is recorded as a pseudogene. This CDR3 has 15 residues. CDR3 nucleotides: TGTGCCAGCAGCTACGGGACAGGGGGCAACAATGAGCAGTTCTTC. This gives the protein CASSYGTGGNNEQFF.

The rearrangement joins TRBV18 to TRBJ2-2, with D maybe TRBD1 (5 bases). Trimming took off 6 bases at V and 4 bases at J, with 12 bases between the two ends. Germline CDR1 is KGHSH and CDR2 is LQKENI. The CDR3 loop spans 14 amino acids. The CDR3 DNA reads as TGTGCCAGCTCCTCAGGGCATTCCACCGGGGAGCTGTTTTTT. Its translation: CASSSGHSTGELFF. The variable domain in full, completed from reference TRBV18 and TRBJ2-2, reads NAGVMQNPRHLVRRRGQEARLRCSPMKGHSHVYWYRQLPEEGLKFMVYLQKENIIDESGMPKERFSAEFPKEGPSILRIQQVVRGDSAAYFCASSSGHSTGELFFGEGSRLTVL.

V is TRBV5-4 and J is TRBJ2-7, with 13 bases aligning to TRBD2. The CDR3 runs to 15 residues. With 3 bases clipped from V and 3 bases from J, the junction kept 3 bases outside the gene matches. CDR1 and CDR2 (germline): SGHNT, YYREEE (reference sequence). The CDR3 DNA is TGTGCCAGCAGCTCCAGGACTAGCGGGAGCTACGAGCAGTACTTC. The encoded protein is CASSSRTSGSYEQYF.

This clone was picked up a small number of times. The J gene is TRBJ1-1, the V gene TRBV28, with unresolved D. The germline V and J ends were trimmed by 7 bases and 6 bases, with 15 bases remaining between them. CDR3 length: 13 amino acids. Germline V lookup: CDR1 MDHEN, CDR2 SYDVKM. This CDR3 is CASIIPGYPEAFF. The CDR3 DNA reads TGTGCCAGCATCATCCCAGGATATCCTGAAGCTTTCTTT.

The V call is TRBV7-2, the J call TRBJ2-4; D is perhaps TRBD2 (6 bases). The CDR3 loop spans 15 amino acids. The ends were cut back, 5 bases at V and 0 bases at J, with 11 bases in the middle. Germline CDR1 reads SGHTA; CDR2 reads FQGNSA. CDR3 sequence (DNA): TGTGCCAGCAGCAAACCGGGACTAGCCAAAAACATTCAGTACTTC. The encoded protein is CASSKPGLAKNIQYF.

V and J are TRBV24-1 and TRBJ1-5, with TRBD1 matching 7 bases. Per the germline V gene, CDR1 is KGHDR and CDR2 is SFDVKD. The CDR3 has 13 amino acids. V was pared by 10 bases and J by 3 bases, with 5 bases of the junction left unmatched. The CDR3 spells CATTGTDNQPQHF. CDR3 sequence (DNA): TGTGCCACAACCGGGACAGACAATCAGCCCCAGCATTTT.

The J gene is TRBJ1-4, the V gene TRBV29-1, with 9 bases matching TRBD1. Trimming took 6 bases from V and 6 from J; bases not matched to a gene: 2. The CDR3 is 12 amino acids. Germline V gene data show CDR1 as SQVTM and CDR2 as ANQGSEA. In DNA form, the CDR3 reads TGCAGCGTGACAGGGGGGGATGAAAAACTGTTTTTT. Its protein product is CSVTGGDEKLFF. Together with reference TRBV29-1 and TRBJ1-4, the CDR3 gives the full variable domain: SAVISQKPSRDICQRGTSLTIQCQVDSQVTMMFWYRQQPGQSLTLIATANQGSEATYESGFVIDKFPISRPNLTFSTLTVSNMSPEDSSIYLCSVTGGDEKLFFGSGTQLSVL.

The chain is built from TRBV7-6 and TRBJ2-5, with TRBD1 as a possible D gene (5 bases). Trimming removed 1 base at V and 5 bases at J, with 17 bases between. This CDR3 is 16 amino acids long. Germline V gives CDR1 SGHVS, CDR2 FNYEAQ. The CDR3 nucleotides read TGTGCCAGCAGCTTAGGTACACAGGTTAACGGGGAGACCCAGTACTTC. Protein product: CASSLGTQVNGETQYF.

This clone appeared once. The chain carries TRBV11-3 and TRBJ2-3; 12 bases match TRBD2. The germline V gene has CDR1 SGHNT and CDR2 YENEEA. The CDR3 totals 17 residues. V lost 4 bases, J lost 2 bases, and 7 bases stayed unmatched. The CDR3 is CASSYPRTSGATDTQYF. DNA of the CDR3: TGTGCCAGCAGCTACCCCCGGACTAGCGGGGCCACAGATACGCAGTATTTT.

The chain links TRBV18 to TRBJ1-2; D might be TRBD1 (6 bases). This CDR3 has 16 amino acids. CDR1 is KGHSH, CDR2 LQKENI, per germline. V was clipped by 3 bases and J by 4 bases, with 18 bases between them. The CDR3 coding sequence is TGTGCCAGCTCACCCCCTCCGTCGGGGGGCGGCTATGGCTACACCTTC. Protein sequence: CASSPPPSGGGYGYTF.

The chain combines TRBV14 with TRBJ2-1; 8 bases are a match to TRBD2. After removal of 4 bases from V and 15 bases from J, the junction contained 11 bases not matched to a gene. Per the germline V gene, CDR1 is SGHDN and CDR2 is FVKESK. The length of the CDR3 is 13 residues. The CDR3: CASSPRLAGLRFF. CDR3 bases: TGTGCCAGCAGCCCTAGATTAGCGGGACTCCGGTTCTTC.

This chain connects TRBV4-2 to TRBJ1-6; unclear D gene. Looked up from germline, CDR1 is LGHNA and CDR2 is YNFKEQ. The CDR3 sequence is 15 residues long. Trimming left V 3 bases short and J 7 bases short, with 13 bases between. The CDR3 region is CASSQPHFENSPLHF. The CDR3 DNA is TGTGCCAGCAGCCAGCCCCACTTCGAGAATTCACCCCTCCACTTT.

This clone was detected once. The gene calls are TRBV18 and TRBJ1-1, with 8 bases aligning to TRBD1. This CDR3 comprises 15 residues. The germline CDR1 and CDR2 sequences are KGHSH and LQKENI. The V and J ends lost 2 bases and 4 bases, in that order; junction bases with no gene match: 6. The CDR3 loop reads CASSPNSDRATEAFF. CDR3 sequence (DNA): TGTGCCAGCTCACCAAATTCGGACAGGGCCACTGAAGCTTTCTTT. The complete variable domain, with remaining parts taken from reference TRBV18 and TRBJ1-1, reads NAGVMQNPRHLVRRRGQEARLRCSPMKGHSHVYWYRQLPEEGLKFMVYLQKENIIDESGMPKERFSAEFPKEGPSILRIQQVVRGDSAAYFCASSPNSDRATEAFFGQGTRLTVV.

V and J are TRBV7-8 and TRBJ1-1; a weak D match, TRBD1 (5 bases). V gave up 3 bases and J gave up 5 bases, with 13 bases separating them. There are 14 residues in the CDR3. Germline V gene lookup returns CDR1 SGHVS and CDR2 FQNEAQ. The CDR3 region is CASSFIAGQTEAFF. For the CDR3, the DNA is TGTGCCAGCAGCTTCATTGCGGGGCAAACTGAAGCTTTCTTT.

This rearrangement joins TRBV18 to TRBJ2-7; TRBD1 matches 8 bases. The CDR3 totals 15 residues. The germline V gene encodes CDR1 KGHSH and CDR2 LQKENI. J gave up 2 bases and V 3 bases, and 6 bases lay outside the gene matches. CDR3 nucleotides: TGTGCCAGCTCACCTTTTGGACAGGGAACCTACGAGCAGTACTTC. Translated: CASSPFGQGTYEQYF.

The chain combines TRBV5-4 with TRBJ2-7; 7 bases match TRBD2. The V and J ends lost 0 bases and 7 bases, in that order; junction bases with no gene match: 10. This CDR3 contains 15 residues. From germline, CDR1 is SGHNT and CDR2 YYREEE (reference sequence). The CDR3 sequence is CASSLEGGSNREQYF. CDR3 bases: TGTGCCAGCAGCTTGGAGGGCGGGAGTAATAGGGAGCAGTACTTC.